This T cell receptor (beta chain) originates from a study of T cells in Graves' hyperthyroidism and ophthalmopathy. This clonotype was seen a few times. In germline, CDR1 is DFQATT, CDR2 SNEGSKA (reference sequence). Germline trimming cut 5 bases from V and 2 bases from J; bases unmatched to any gene: 9. The CDR3 totals 15 residues. Template material for amplifying TCR beta CDR3 regions consisted of RNA transcripts. HTBI primers drove first-round RT-PCR of the TCR CDR3. TCRdb processed the multiplex PCR reads anew with MiXCR; each CDR3 protein has one entry. Here the sample spans 400,000 to 550,000 distinct CDR3 sequences, around an eighth being singletons. Thyroid ultrasound, orbital computed tomography, clinical symptoms, and serum thyroxine and TRAb underpinned diagnoses.

V is TRBV20-1 and J is TRBJ2-3; TRBD2 aligns across 8 bases. The clonotype was recovered from a woman aged 18-29 years with Graves' hyperthyroidism. The sample comprised blood. The CDR3 nucleotides read TGCAGTGCTCATACGGGACTAGACCCCACAGATACGCAGTATTTT. This translates into CSAHTGLDPTDTQYF.